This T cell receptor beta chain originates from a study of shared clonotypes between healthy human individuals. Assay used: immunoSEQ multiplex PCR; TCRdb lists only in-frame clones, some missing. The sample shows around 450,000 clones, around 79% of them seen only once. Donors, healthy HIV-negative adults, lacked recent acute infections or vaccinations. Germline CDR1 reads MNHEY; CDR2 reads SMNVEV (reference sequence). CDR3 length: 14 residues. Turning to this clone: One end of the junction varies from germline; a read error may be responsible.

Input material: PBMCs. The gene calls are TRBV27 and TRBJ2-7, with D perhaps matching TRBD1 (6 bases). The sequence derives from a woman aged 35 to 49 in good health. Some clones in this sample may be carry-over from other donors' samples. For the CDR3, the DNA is TGTGCCGGCAGTTTCTCCAGGGGTCGGTACGAGCAGTACTTC. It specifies CAGSFSRGRYEQYF.